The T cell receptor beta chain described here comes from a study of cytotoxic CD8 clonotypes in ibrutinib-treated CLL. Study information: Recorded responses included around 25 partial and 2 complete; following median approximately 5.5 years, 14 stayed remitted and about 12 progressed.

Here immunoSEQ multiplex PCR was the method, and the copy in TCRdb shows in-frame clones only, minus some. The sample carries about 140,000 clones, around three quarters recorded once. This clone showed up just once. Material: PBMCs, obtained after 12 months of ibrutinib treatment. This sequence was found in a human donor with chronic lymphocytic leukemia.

CDR3 residues: CARVESNTGELFF. In DNA form, the CDR3 reads TGTGCCAGGGTTGAGTCTAACACCGGGGAGCTGTTTTTT. This sequence joins TRBV7-9 and TRBJ2-2, with D hard to call. CDR1 SEHNR and CDR2 FQNEAQ come from the germline V gene (reference sequence). Trimming took off 9 bases at V and 2 bases at J, with 10 bases between the two ends. The CDR3 is made up of 13 amino acids.